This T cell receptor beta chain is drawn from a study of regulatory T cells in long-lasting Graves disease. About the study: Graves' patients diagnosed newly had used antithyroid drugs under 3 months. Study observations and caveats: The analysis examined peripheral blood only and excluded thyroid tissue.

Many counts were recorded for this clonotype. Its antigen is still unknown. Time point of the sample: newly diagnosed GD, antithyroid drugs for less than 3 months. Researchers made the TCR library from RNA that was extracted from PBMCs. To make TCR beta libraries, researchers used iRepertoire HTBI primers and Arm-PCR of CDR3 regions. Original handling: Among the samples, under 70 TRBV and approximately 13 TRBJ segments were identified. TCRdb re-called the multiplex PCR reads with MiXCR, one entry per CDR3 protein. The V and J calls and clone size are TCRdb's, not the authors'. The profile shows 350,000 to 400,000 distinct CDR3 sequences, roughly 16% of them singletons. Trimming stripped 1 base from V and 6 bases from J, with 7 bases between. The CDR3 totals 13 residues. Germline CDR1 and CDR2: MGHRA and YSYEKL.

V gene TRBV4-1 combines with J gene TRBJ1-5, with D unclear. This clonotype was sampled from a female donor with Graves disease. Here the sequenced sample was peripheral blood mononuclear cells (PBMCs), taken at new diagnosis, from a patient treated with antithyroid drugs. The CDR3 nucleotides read TGCGCCAGCAGCCAAGCACTGGTTCAGCCCCAGCATTTT. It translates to CASSQALVQPQHF.